This is a list of T cell receptor beta chains from one sample in a study of vaccination effects on CD4 cells after COVID-19. Generated by immunoSEQ multiplex PCR, the TCRdb table keeps only in-frame clones and is missing some. The sample has tens of thousands of clones, about 72% seen once; the top ten hold 2.5% to 3%. These receptors have no identified antigens. The specimen comprised CD4+ T cells from PBMCs cultured with HCoV-NL63 spike peptides, sampled before COVID-19 vaccination. Source of these receptors: a human donor who received a COVID-19 vaccine. Each CDR3 is given without its conserved first and last residue. Each record gives: J gene, V gene, clone size, CDR3 protein. Size is stated for part of the rows, as once, few or many counts, or as a class when the clone is expanded.

>TRBJ1-4|TRBV28|NA
ASSLLFGNEKLF
>TRBJ1-4|TRBV6-5|NA
ASSFRTGVNEKLF
>TRBJ2-5|TRBV7-3|NA
ASSSRGGQGGRETQY
>TRBJ1-2|TRBV7-8|NA
ASSRAGSNYGYT
>TRBJ2-3|TRBV7-2|once
ASSQLAGGRDTQY
>TRBJ2-1|TRBV25-1|once
ASSEPGSASNEQF
>TRBJ1-5|TRBV30|NA
AWSMGRGHQPQH
>TRBJ1-2|TRBV12-3/TRBV12-4|NA
ASSRYYGYT
>TRBJ1-1|TRBV7-3|few
ASSLQTGGNTEAF
>TRBJ1-1|TRBV11-2|NA
ASSLFRRGTNTEAF
>TRBJ2-3|TRBV7-2|NA
ASSPVHSGGFLNTQY
>TRBJ2-1|TRBV2|NA
ASSDPPYNEQF
>TRBJ2-3|TRBV5-4|few
ASTRDRGSDTQY
>TRBJ1-1|TRBV2|NA
ASSVSGWTEAF
>TRBJ1-4|TRBV5-1|few
ASSLDGVVGEKLF
>TRBJ1-1|TRBV19|few
ASSRGTENTEAF
>TRBJ2-1|TRBV4-1|NA
ASSPRARGQNEQF
>TRBJ2-3|TRBV2|NA
ASGAYDTQY
>TRBJ1-4|TRBV5-1|NA
ASSLDPLHTGFNEKLF
>TRBJ1-6|TRBV3-1/TRBV3-2|NA
ASSQVGQVNSPLH
>TRBJ2-2|TRBV6-5|NA
ASSYPAAGGELF
>TRBJ2-5|TRBV28|NA
ASSSGGGGRETQY
>TRBJ1-1|TRBV7-9|NA
ASSQSGNTEAF
>TRBJ1-2|TRBV7-2|NA
ASSYGVSQGRVGYT
>TRBJ2-1|TRBV5-1|NA
ASSPYMGLAGSFSYNEQF
>TRBJ1-4|TRBV9|NA
ASSVRATDIEKLF
>TRBJ2-3|TRBV2|once
ASSGSSGGPDTQY
>TRBJ2-3|TRBV5-1|NA
ASSGVAGTLSTDTQY
>TRBJ2-1|TRBV18|NA
ASSSSLYNEQF
>TRBJ2-3|TRBV24-1|NA
ATSQGTDTQY
>TRBJ1-3|TRBV28|few
ASSEVIGNTIY
>TRBJ1-6|TRBV5-5|NA
ASSFLAQSSYNSPLH
>TRBJ1-1|TRBV27|NA
ASSLGVTGEAEAF
>TRBJ1-6|TRBV7-8|once
ASSLRDRGNSPLH
>TRBJ1-6|TRBV11-2|NA
ASSLWTANSPLH
>TRBJ2-3|TRBV18|NA
ASSPPRGANTDTQY
>TRBJ1-2|TRBV5-4|few
ASSRFGTGGAYGYT